Below are 16 T cell receptor beta chains sequenced from a single sample in a study of regulatory T cells in long-lasting Graves disease. This sample's time point: newly diagnosed GD, antithyroid drugs for less than 3 months. PBMCs provided the RNA from which the TCR library was made. Arm-PCR of CDR3 regions with iRepertoire HTBI primers generated TCR beta libraries. Each CDR3 protein is one row after TCRdb ran MiXCR on the multiplex PCR reads. The data show a few hundred thousand distinct CDR3 sequences, approximately 13% seen once. These data were likewise used in another study, on T cells in Graves' hyperthyroidism and ophthalmopathy.

The sequencing here drew on peripheral blood mononuclear cells (PBMCs), taken at new diagnosis, from a patient treated with antithyroid drugs. The source of these receptors is a man aged 25-45 years with Graves disease.

In its sample, this clonotype was seen many times. The gene calls are TRBV10-3 and TRBJ2-5; 11 bases line up with TRBD2. The CDR3 is 14 residues long. CDR1 ENHRY and CDR2 SYGVKD come from the germline V gene. With V trimmed by 10 bases and J by 4 bases, 8 bases remained unmatched. The CDR3 loop is CATHSGRELETQYF. The DNA of the CDR3 is TGTGCCACTCATAGCGGGAGGGAACTAGAGACCCAGTACTTC.

This clonotype has a handful of counts. The chain couples TRBV19 to TRBJ2-3; unclear D gene. Trimming pared 0 bases from V and 2 bases from J, leaving 6 bases between. CDR1 LNHDA and CDR2 SQIVND come from the germline V gene (reference sequence). The CDR3 is 14 amino acids. CDR3 protein: CASSIDLDTDTQYF. In nucleotides, the CDR3 is TGTGCCAGTAGTATAGATCTCGACACAGATACGCAGTATTTT.

The J gene is TRBJ2-7, the V gene TRBV7-2; D ambiguous. This CDR3 spans 13 amino acids. CDR1 and CDR2 from the germline V gene are SGHTA and FQGNSA. V gave up 5 bases and J gave up 7 bases, with 15 bases separating them. CDR3: CASSLTQREEQYF. The CDR3 DNA reads TGTGCCAGCAGCCTCACCCAGCGAGAGGAGCAGTACTTC. Based on the CDR3 plus reference TRBV7-2 and TRBJ2-7, the full variable domain is GAGVSQSPSNKVTEKGKDVELRCDPISGHTALYWYRQSLGQGLEFLIYFQGNSAPDKSGLPSDRFSAERTGGSVSTLTIQRTQQEDSAVYLCASSLTQREEQYFGPGTRLTVT.

This clonotype was seen a handful of times. The chain has TRBV30 and TRBJ2-1; weak D call: TRBD2 (6 bases). This CDR3 has 13 amino acids. V dropped 5 bases and J dropped 5 bases, with 13 bases sitting between them. Germline V gives CDR1 GTSNPN, CDR2 SVGIG (reference sequence). The CDR3 sequence: CAWDSGYNNEQFF. As DNA, the CDR3 is TGTGCCTGGGATAGCGGCTATAACAATGAGCAGTTCTTC.

This rearrangement joins TRBV29-1 to TRBJ2-5; D call uncertain. Germline V gene data show CDR1 as SQVTM and CDR2 as ANQGSEA. There are 12 residues in the CDR3. V lost 2 bases and J lost 3, with 7 bases in between. CDR3 sequence: CSVEHGEETQYF. The DNA for the CDR3 is TGCAGCGTTGAACACGGCGAAGAGACCCAGTACTTC.

This clonotype was counted many times. The chain uses TRBV12-3 or TRBV12-4 and TRBJ2-7; perhaps TRBD1 as D (6 bases). This CDR3 comprises 14 residues. Trimming left V 6 bases short and J 0 bases short, with 12 bases between. The CDR3 nucleotides read TGTGCCAGCAGATACCAGGACAGCTCCTACGAGCAGTACTTC. It yields the protein CASRYQDSSYEQYF.

This clonotype was counted between two and nine times. V and J are TRBV14 and TRBJ2-1; a possible D gene is TRBD2 (6 bases). The CDR3 consists of 15 residues. Trimming shortened V by 3 bases and J by 9 bases, and 18 bases separated the two germline ends. Germline-derived CDR1 and CDR2 are SGHDN and FVKESK. The DNA of the CDR3 is TGTGCCAGCAGCCAGACGCTCTCGGGAGATAGTGAGCAGTTCTTC. It is translated as CASSQTLSGDSEQFF.

This clonotype has at least ten counts. The rearrangement joins TRBV3-1 to TRBJ2-7; 10 bases map to TRBD1. Losses at the gene ends were 1 base for V and 10 bases for J; bases not matched to a gene: 7. The germline CDR1 and CDR2 sequences are LGHDT and YNNKEL (reference sequence). This CDR3 region has 14 residues. CDR3 region: CASSQAGTGVGQYF. CDR3 bases: TGTGCCAGCAGCCAAGCCGGGACAGGGGTGGGACAGTACTTC.

The chain carries TRBV13 and TRBJ2-1; TRBD1 might be the D (6 bases). V lost 8 bases and J lost 7, with 33 bases in between. Germline assignment: CDR1 PRHDT and CDR2 FYEKMQ (reference sequence). CDR3 length equals 19 residues. CDR3: CASSPLASTGDTRSNEQFF. Written as DNA, the CDR3 is TGTGCCAGCTCACCACTTGCGTCGACAGGAGATACCCGGTCGAATGAGCAGTTCTTC.

This clonotype was seen more than once but under ten times. The rearrangement links TRBV7-8 to TRBJ1-2; D gene uncertain. CDR1 and CDR2 (germline): SGHVS, FQNEAQ. The CDR3 runs to 15 residues. The V gene lost 1 base and the J gene lost 8 bases, with 17 bases spanning the gap. The CDR3 here is CASSLGRLTMLGYTF. In nucleotides, the CDR3 is TGTGCCAGCAGCTTAGGACGCCTCACGATGCTGGGCTACACCTTC.

The chain has TRBV29-1 and TRBJ1-3; possible D gene TRBD1, 6 bases. The V end was cut by 3 bases, the J end by 0 bases, with 9 bases between. The CDR3 is 14 amino acids. In germline, CDR1 is SQVTM, CDR2 ANQGSEA. The CDR3 DNA reads as TGCAGCGTTGAGGGGGGCTCCTCTGGAAACACCATATATTTT. It is translated as CSVEGGSSGNTIYF. Full variable domain (outside the CDR3, taken from reference TRBV29-1 and TRBJ1-3): SAVISQKPSRDICQRGTSLTIQCQVDSQVTMMFWYRQQPGQSLTLIATANQGSEATYESGFVIDKFPISRPNLTFSTLTVSNMSPEDSSIYLCSVEGGSSGNTIYFGEGSWLTVV.

The table lists this clonotype with a few counts. The gene calls are TRBV7-6 and TRBJ2-1; possibly TRBD1 for D (6 bases). The CDR3 totals 15 residues. V was cut by 3 bases and J by 0 bases, with 9 bases left in between. Per germline, CDR1 SGHVS and CDR2 FNYEAQ. The CDR3 loop is CASSFGGHSYNEQFF. CDR3 DNA: TGTGCCAGCAGCTTTGGGGGCCACTCCTACAATGAGCAGTTCTTC.

The genes are TRBV30 and TRBJ2-2, with D perhaps matching TRBD2 (6 bases). Germline V gene lookup returns CDR1 GTSNPN and CDR2 SVGIG (reference sequence). The CDR3 length is 13 residues. The V gene lost 4 bases and the J gene lost 8 bases, with 14 bases spanning the gap. The DNA of the CDR3 is TGTGCCTGGATTATCCGGGACTCGGGGGAGCTGTTTTTT. This encodes CAWIIRDSGELFF.

At least ten counts were recorded for this clonotype. The chain links TRBV6-1 to TRBJ2-1, with a tentative D call TRBD2 (6 bases). V gave up 7 bases and J gave up 4 bases, with 14 bases separating them. This CDR3 region has 14 residues. CDR1 and CDR2 (germline): MNHNS, SASEGT. In nucleotides, the CDR3 is TGTGCCAGCACCCCACTAGCCGAGTACAATGAGCAGTTCTTC. This encodes CASTPLAEYNEQFF.

This clonotype was recorded many times. This sequence joins TRBV20-1 and TRBJ1-2; the D gene is possibly TRBD1 (5 bases). Deletions cut 7 bases from V and 8 bases from J, with 20 bases between. The CDR3 is 13 residues long. Looked up from germline, CDR1 is DFQATT and CDR2 is SNEGSKA (reference sequence). The CDR3 DNA reads as TGCAGTGTTCAATTAGGGGACGCAGGCGGCTACACCTTC. Its protein is CSVQLGDAGGYTF.

This chain uses TRBV20-1 with TRBJ2-4; D unresolved. Trimming removed 4 bases at V and 9 bases at J, with 10 bases between. The CDR3 has 11 amino acids. The germline V gene has CDR1 DFQATT and CDR2 SNEGSKA (reference sequence). CDR3 sequence reads: CSAKDVGIQYF. In DNA form, the CDR3 reads TGCAGTGCTAAAGACGTCGGCATTCAGTACTTC.